This note documents a single T cell receptor beta chain sequence. Antigen: not known. The data originate from a study of CD8+ T cells in alopecia areata. Findings of the study overall: Treatment with tofacitinib significantly lowered scalp clonality and reduced expanded CD8+ clones among the top 100.

Indicated treatment: oral pan-JAK inhibitor, 5-10 mg twice daily. Both peripheral blood and punch biopsies of lesional scalp skin were obtained from patients who had alopecia areata. Researchers picked out CD4+ and CD8+ T cells from PBMCs by sorting. It was cDNA, reverse transcribed from extracted RNA, that served as the sequencing template. The repertoire was sequenced with immunoSEQ multiplex PCR; TCRdb's copy has only in-frame clones and lacks some. The sample has about 300,000 clones; roughly 64% are singletons. The sequence came from a human donor with alopecia areata. This specimen was CD4+ T cells sorted from blood, taken at week 24, from a patient treated with tofacitinib.

CDR3 sequence: CSGRQTATNEKLFF. CDR3 nucleotides: TGCAGCGGGAGGCAGACTGCAACTAATGAAAAACTGTTTTTT. The chain employs TRBV29-1 and TRBJ1-4; D is unclear. The ends were cut back, 7 bases at V and 0 bases at J, with 12 bases in the middle. The CDR3 totals 14 residues. Germline assignment: CDR1 SQVTM and CDR2 ANQGSEA. Full variable domain (missing parts from reference TRBV29-1 and TRBJ1-4): SAVISQKPSRDICQRGTSLTIQCQVDSQVTMMFWYRQQPGQSLTLIATANQGSEATYESGFVIDKFPISRPNLTFSTLTVSNMSPEDSSIYLCSGRQTATNEKLFFGSGTQLSVL.